A single sample gave rise to the 4 T cell receptor beta chains below, sequenced in a study of cytotoxic CD8 clonotypes in ibrutinib-treated CLL. Using immunoSEQ multiplex PCR, the repertoire was profiled, and TCRdb retains in-frame clones only, with some absent. The table shows around 70,000 clones, with 80% occurring only once. Material: PBMCs, obtained at disease progression, from a patient treated with ibrutinib. The receptors derive from a human donor with chronic lymphocytic leukemia.

J is TRBJ2-7 and V is TRBV30; 10 bases match TRBD2. The CDR3 totals 14 residues. The ends lost 0 bases at V and 4 bases at J; junction bases unmatched: 3. Germline V gene lookup returns CDR1 GTSNPN and CDR2 SVGIG (reference sequence). As DNA, the CDR3 is TGTGCCTGGAGTGTAGCGGGAGGGCCTTACGAGCAGTACTTC. Its translation: CAWSVAGGPYEQYF.

The rearrangement links TRBV5-6 to TRBJ1-2, with a weak D call TRBD1 (5 bases). The CDR3 covers 14 residues. V dropped 4 bases and J dropped 3 bases, with 13 bases sitting between them. Germline values: CDR1 SGHDT, CDR2 YYEEEE. The CDR3 DNA is TGTGCCAGCAGCCCGGGGGACCGAGACTATGGCTACACCTTC. Translating gives CASSPGDRDYGYTF.

Only a few counts were recorded for this clone. The chain employs TRBV19 and TRBJ1-2; TRBD1 is a possible D gene (5 bases). The CDR3 has 16 amino acids. In germline, CDR1 is LNHDA, CDR2 SQIVND (reference sequence). Trimming removed 5 bases at V and 7 bases at J, with 23 bases between. CDR3 nucleotides: TGTGCCAGTAGTGGCGCAGGGTTTATGGGTCCAGGTGGCTACACCTTC. This translates into CASSGAGFMGPGGYTF.

This chain uses TRBV27 with TRBJ1-4, with D maybe TRBD1 (5 bases). The germline V and J ends were trimmed by 6 bases and 4 bases, with 15 bases remaining between them. The V gene's germline CDR1 is MNHEY and CDR2 SMNVEV (reference sequence). The CDR3 contains 15 residues. CDR3 amino acids: CASRRPGTVNEKLFF. CDR3 sequence (DNA): TGTGCCAGCAGACGGCCCGGGACCGTTAATGAAAAACTGTTTTTT.